This TCR beta chain stems from a study of resident and recirculating memory T cells in vitiligo. Stable vitiligo meant no lesion change over the previous 6 months. CDR1 MNHEY and CDR2 SMNVEV come from the germline V gene (reference sequence). Losses at the gene ends were 6 bases for V and 5 bases for J; bases not matched to a gene: 4. This CDR3 has 13 residues. Sequencing used immunoSEQ multiplex PCR; TCRdb keeps in-frame clones, though not all of them. The data show about 42,000 clones, around nine tenths seen once. Sequencing was carried out using blood. The receptor was isolated from a male donor with vitiligo. This chain joins TRBV27 and TRBJ1-5, with TRBD1 matching over 7 bases. The CDR3 loop reads CASRPDRDQPQHF. DNA of the CDR3: TGTGCCAGCAGGCCAGACAGGGATCAGCCCCAGCATTTT.